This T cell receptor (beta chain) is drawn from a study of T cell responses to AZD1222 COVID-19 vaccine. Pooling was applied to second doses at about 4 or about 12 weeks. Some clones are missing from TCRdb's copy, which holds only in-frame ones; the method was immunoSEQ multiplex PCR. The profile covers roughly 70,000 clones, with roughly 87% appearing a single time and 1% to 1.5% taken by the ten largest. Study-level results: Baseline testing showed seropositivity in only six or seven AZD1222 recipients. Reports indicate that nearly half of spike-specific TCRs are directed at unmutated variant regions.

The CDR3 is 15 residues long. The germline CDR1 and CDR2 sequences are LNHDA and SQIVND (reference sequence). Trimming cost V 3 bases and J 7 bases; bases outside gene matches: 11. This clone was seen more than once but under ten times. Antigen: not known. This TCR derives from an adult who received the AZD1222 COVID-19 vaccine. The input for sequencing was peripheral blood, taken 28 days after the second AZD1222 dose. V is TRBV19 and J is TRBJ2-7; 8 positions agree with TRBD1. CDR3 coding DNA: TGTGCCAGTAGTATGGGACAGGCCGATCAGGGGGAGCAGTACTTC. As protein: CASSMGQADQGEQYF.